Below, 21 T cell receptor beta chains from the same sample are listed, as sequenced in a study of CD8 T cells in ankylosing spondylitis. TCRdb reprocessed the 5' RACE reads via MiXCR and lists one record per CDR3 protein. The data hold some 70,000 distinct CDR3 sequences, with roughly 5% observed a single time. Material for sequencing was blood, either unsorted or a sorted T cell fraction (not recorded which). These receptor sequences come from a male donor with ankylosing spondylitis or in good health (not recorded which).

This clonotype was counted a few times. The chain couples TRBV11-2 to TRBJ2-7, with D unclear. CDR3 length equals 13 residues. Between the trimmed V and J ends, which lost 2 bases and 6 bases, there was a span of 11 bases. In germline, CDR1 is SGHAT, CDR2 FQNNGV. This CDR3 reads CASSLSTSREQYF. CDR3 DNA sequence: TGTGCCAGCAGCTTATCGACAAGCCGCGAGCAGTACTTC.

This clonotype occurred many times. V and J are TRBV12-3 or TRBV12-4 and TRBJ2-5, with 11 bases matching TRBD2. The CDR3 covers 15 residues. V lost 6 bases and J lost 3; bases outside the gene matches: 6. Here the CDR3 DNA reads TGTGCCAGCAGAAGACTAGCGGGGATGGAAGAGACCCAGTACTTC. It encodes CASRRLAGMEETQYF.

This clonotype was detected many times. This chain joins TRBV12-3 or TRBV12-4 and TRBJ2-7; D remains ambiguous. The V gene lost 3 bases and the J gene lost 0 bases, with 12 bases spanning the gap. The CDR3 is 15 residues long. CDR3 nucleotide sequence: TGTGCCAGCAGTTTGAGTGGGCTGGGCTCCTACGAGCAGTACTTC. Protein sequence: CASSLSGLGSYEQYF.

Concerning this clonotype itself: This may be a read error, as it is one base from a much larger clone. This chain connects TRBV7-2 to TRBJ2-1; 7 bases line up with TRBD2. Germline assignment: CDR1 SGHTA and CDR2 FQGNSA. The CDR3 totals 16 residues. CDR3: CVSSLAGPLASNEQFF. CDR3 bases: TGTGTCAGCAGCCTTGCCGGTCCACTAGCGAGCAATGAGCAGTTCTTC.

This clonotype was recorded at least ten times. The chain combines TRBV27 with TRBJ2-2, with unresolved D. The CDR3 loop spans 13 amino acids. The V and J ends lost 1 base and 4 bases respectively, with 4 bases between them. Germline assignment: CDR1 MNHEY and CDR2 SMNVEV (reference sequence). The CDR3 protein is CASSLLGTGELFF. DNA for the CDR3: TGTGCCAGCAGTTTATTGGGCACCGGGGAGCTGTTTTTT.

Many counts were recorded for this clonotype. The rearrangement uses TRBV25-1 and TRBJ1-4; no clear D. V gave up 7 bases and J gave up 14 bases, with 14 bases separating them. CDR1 is MGHDK, CDR2 SYGVNS, per germline. The CDR3 extends over 11 amino acids. CDR3 coding DNA: TGTGCCAGCAAGTATGACTTTAAGCTGTTTTTT. This encodes CASKYDFKLFF.

This clonotype has a count of ten or more. V gene TRBV5-1 combines with J gene TRBJ2-2; TRBD1 might be the D (6 bases). The germline V gene encodes CDR1 SGHRS and CDR2 YFSETQ. Trimming shortened V by 3 bases and J by 5 bases, and 17 bases separated the two germline ends. This CDR3 comprises 16 residues. CDR3 sequence (DNA): TGCGCCAGCAGCTATTCACCGGGACAAGAGACCGGGGAGCTGTTTTTT. Translating gives CASSYSPGQETGELFF.

This clonotype was counted at least ten times. The rearrangement uses TRBV4-1 and TRBJ2-7, with a tentative D call TRBD2 (5 bases). Germline CDR1 reads MGHRA; CDR2 reads YSYEKL. This CDR3 comprises 15 residues. Trimming left V 0 bases short and J 3 bases short, with 12 bases between. CDR3 amino acids: CASSQEWAGYYEQYF. CDR3 sequence (DNA): TGCGCCAGCAGCCAAGAGTGGGCGGGTTACTACGAGCAGTACTTC.

This clonotype has just a few counts. The genes are TRBV7-9 and TRBJ2-7; a possible D gene is TRBD2 (6 bases). V dropped 3 bases and J dropped 3 bases, with 18 bases sitting between them. CDR1 SEHNR and CDR2 FQNEAQ come from the germline V gene (reference sequence). The CDR3 sequence is 16 residues long. CDR3 bases: TGTGCCAGCAGCTTTAGAGAGTCGCAGGGACTCTACGAGCAGTACTTC. Amino acid sequence: CASSFRESQGLYEQYF.

This clonotype was observed at least ten times. This sequence joins TRBV20-1 and TRBJ1-6, with 12 nucleotides matching TRBD1. In germline, CDR1 is DFQATT, CDR2 SNEGSKA (reference sequence). The CDR3 totals 18 residues. V lost 3 bases, J lost 0 bases, and 6 bases stayed unmatched. Here the CDR3 reads CSARGTGGLSSYNSPLHF. The CDR3 DNA reads TGCAGTGCTAGGGGGACAGGGGGCCTGAGCTCCTATAATTCACCCCTCCACTTT.

This clonotype was seen at least ten times. The chain employs TRBV7-6 and TRBJ2-2; D may be TRBD2 (6 bases). V was cut by 1 base and J by 0 bases, with 12 bases left in between. This CDR3 region has 17 residues. CDR1 is SGHVS and CDR2 is FNYEAQ in the germline V gene. The CDR3 bases are TGTGCCAGCAGCTTAGTCGTCGGGGGAGCGAACACCGGGGAGCTGTTTTTT. It encodes CASSLVVGGANTGELFF.

This clonotype showed up many times. The chain uses TRBV6-5 and TRBJ1-2; the D is unclear. CDR1 MNHEY and CDR2 SVGAGI come from the germline V gene. CDR3 length: 18 residues. V dropped 4 bases and J dropped 0 bases, with 21 bases sitting between them. The DNA of the CDR3 is TGTGCCAGCAGTTCAGGAGATACGACACTCGGGACTAACTATGGCTACACCTTC. The encoded protein is CASSSGDTTLGTNYGYTF.

The J gene is TRBJ1-2, the V gene TRBV5-5, with D unclear. Trimming left V 1 base short and J 1 base short, with 8 bases between. The CDR3 extends over 14 amino acids. Germline V lookup: CDR1 SGHKS, CDR2 YYEKEE (reference sequence). CDR3 residues: CASSLSNNNYGYTF. DNA for the CDR3: TGTGCCAGCAGCTTGTCCAATAATAACTATGGCTACACCTTC.

In this sample, this clonotype turned up many times. The V and J genes are TRBV18 and TRBJ2-3; unclear D gene. The CDR3 runs 15 residues. Germline CDR1 and CDR2: KGHSH and LQKENI. Trimming took 3 bases from V and 6 from J, leaving 16 bases between them. The DNA for the CDR3 is TGTGCCAGCTCACCGGGAAGCGCCCACACGGATACGCAGTATTTT. This codes for CASSPGSAHTDTQYF.

This clonotype was counted many times. This chain uses TRBV20-1 with TRBJ2-7, with 9 nucleotides matching TRBD1. CDR1 and CDR2 (germline): DFQATT, SNEGSKA (reference sequence). The CDR3 has 15 amino acids. V lost 5 bases and J lost 1; bases outside the gene matches: 9. CDR3 nucleotides: TGCAGTGCTGGAAGCTCCGGGACAGGGTCCTACGAGCAGTACTTC. Translation gives CSAGSSGTGSYEQYF.

This clonotype was recorded many times. The CDR3 region is CASSSGLAGNTDTQYF. The CDR3 DNA follows: TGTGCCAGCAGCTCGGGACTAGCGGGAAACACAGATACGCAGTATTTT. The chain is built from TRBV7-2 and TRBJ2-3, with 13 bases identical to TRBD2. The length of the CDR3 is 16 residues. With V trimmed by 4 bases and J by 2 bases, 3 bases remained unmatched. Germline V CDR1 and CDR2: SGHTA, FQGNSA.

This clonotype was picked up many times. Sequence at one end of the junction differs from germline and may be a read error. The V call is TRBV5-6, the J call TRBJ2-2, with no clear D. Per the germline V gene, CDR1 is SGHDT and CDR2 is YYEEEE. The CDR3 is 15 amino acids. In DNA form, the CDR3 reads TGTGCCAGCAGCTTGGGGGGATTCCTCACCCGGGAGCTGTTTTTT. Its translation is CASSLGGFLTRELFF.

This clonotype has a count of ten or more. The chain uses TRBV5-1 and TRBJ2-5; D possibly matches TRBD1 or TRBD2 (5 bases each). With 5 bases removed from V and 5 bases from J, the gap between germline ends came to 16 bases. This CDR3 has 14 residues. Germline V lookup: CDR1 SGHRS, CDR2 YFSETQ. DNA of the CDR3: TGCGCCAGCAGGGCCGGGACGACGCGCGAGACCCAGTACTTC. This gives the protein CASRAGTTRETQYF.

This clonotype showed up many times. The gene calls are TRBV4-1 and TRBJ2-1; D call uncertain. Germline V gene lookup returns CDR1 MGHRA and CDR2 YSYEKL. The V and J ends lost 1 base and 5 bases respectively, with 3 bases between them. The CDR3 has 12 amino acids. CDR3 in amino acids: CASSQADNEQFF. CDR3 bases: TGCGCCAGCAGCCAAGCCGACAATGAGCAGTTCTTC.

This clonotype has at least ten counts. V gene TRBV20-1 combines with J gene TRBJ2-2; tentatively, D is TRBD1 (6 bases). The CDR3 covers 17 residues. Germline CDR1 is DFQATT and CDR2 is SNEGSKA (reference sequence). V lost 0 bases and J lost 5, with 19 bases in between. The CDR3 spells CSARDLAQQGWTGELFF. The CDR3 region has the DNA TGCAGTGCTAGAGATCTGGCCCAACAGGGCTGGACCGGGGAGCTGTTTTTT.

At least ten counts were recorded for this clonotype. The V gene is TRBV12-3 or TRBV12-4, the J gene TRBJ1-1, with TRBD1 identical over 7 bases. CDR3 size: 15 residues. J was trimmed by 0 bases and V by 6 bases; bases with no gene match: 7. The CDR3 reads CASRGTGQLNTEAFF. CDR3 DNA: TGTGCCAGCAGGGGGACGGGACAGCTGAACACTGAAGCTTTCTTT.